This TCR beta chain appears in the sequencing data of a study of response to subunit inactivated influenza vaccine. General study points: Each seasonal flu vaccination may recruit only limited new T cells, authors suggested.

One entry per CDR3 protein results from TCRdb running MiXCR on the RT-PCR reads. The repertoire consists of roughly 650,000 distinct CDR3 sequences, with roughly 15% occurring once and the leading ten covering roughly 7.6%. This clonotype was seen at least ten times. Its cognate antigen is unknown. Germline V gene data show CDR1 as DFQATT and CDR2 as SNEGSKA (reference sequence). This CDR3 spans 12 amino acids. Trimming took 6 bases from V and 6 from J, leaving 11 bases between them. The chain couples TRBV20-1 to TRBJ2-2; the D gene is possibly TRBD2 (6 bases). This clonotype originated in a man in his fifties or sixties who received an inactivated influenza vaccine. This sample comprised PBMCs from blood, obtained around 15 days before vaccination. The CDR3 DNA is TGCAGTGCACCGGGACTGCCCGGGGAGCTGTTTTTT. Translating gives CSAPGLPGELFF.